The 32 T cell receptor beta chains reported below all come from one sample, sequenced in a study of metastatic and nonmetastatic thyroid tumors. Every patient underwent thyroid surgery untreated. TCRdb used MiXCR to call clones anew from the PCR reads. The table has 15,000 to 20,000 clones, more than 20% seen once. The sequencing sample was made of adjacent normal tissue. Every receptor here comes from a female donor with papillary thyroid cancer or a benign thyroid nodule (not recorded which). Some clones in this sample may be carry-over from other donors' samples.

The chain joins TRBV7-2 to TRBJ1-4; maybe TRBD1 (5 bases). The V gene lost 5 bases and the J gene lost 4 bases, with 17 bases spanning the gap. Germline V lookup: CDR1 SGHTA, CDR2 FQGNSA. This CDR3 has 16 amino acids. CDR3 sequence reads: CASSPGGAAGNEKLFF. The CDR3 coding sequence is TGTGCCAGCAGCCCAGGCGGGGCTGCAGGTAATGAAAAACTGTTTTTT.

This clone has a handful of counts. The chain recombines TRBV19 with TRBJ2-7; tentative D call: TRBD2 (6 bases). The CDR3 runs to 14 residues. Per germline, CDR1 LNHDA and CDR2 SQIVND (reference sequence). The V end lost 7 bases, the J end lost 4 bases, and 17 bases lay between the germline ends. Here the CDR3 reads CASNNALGGYEQYF. CDR3 nucleotides: TGTGCCAGTAACAACGCATTGGGGGGTTACGAGCAGTACTTC.

This clone was counted only a few times. The chain uses TRBV5-1 and TRBJ2-1; 7 bases are shared with TRBD2. This CDR3 has 16 residues. With V trimmed by 3 bases and J by 8 bases, 14 bases remained unmatched. The V gene's germline CDR1 is SGHRS and CDR2 YFSETQ. DNA for the CDR3: TGCGCCAGCAGCTGGCAGTTTGGGAGGGCCTCGGATGAGCAGTTCTTC. It is translated as CASSWQFGRASDEQFF. Filled out from reference TRBV5-1 and TRBJ2-1, the complete variable domain reads KAGVTQTPRYLIKTRGQQVTLSCSPISGHRSVSWYQQTPGQGLQFLFEYFSETQRNKGNFPGRFSGRQFSNSRSEMNVSTLELGDSALYLCASSWQFGRASDEQFFGPGTRLTVL.

V gene TRBV11-2 combines with J gene TRBJ2-7; 7 nucleotides match TRBD2. The germline gives CDR1 SGHAT, CDR2 FQNNGV. This CDR3 has 16 amino acids. V lost 1 base, J lost 3 bases, and 9 bases stayed unmatched. In DNA form, the CDR3 reads TGTGCCAGCAGCTTAGTTGGGCTAGCGGTGGACTACGAGCAGTACTTC. It translates to CASSLVGLAVDYEQYF.

This rearrangement joins TRBV12-3 or TRBV12-4 to TRBJ1-6, with D possibly matching TRBD1 (6 bases). This CDR3 has 15 residues. The ends were cut back, 4 bases at V and 7 bases at J, with 14 bases in the middle. CDR3 protein: CASSWGTGRNSPLHF. DNA for the CDR3: TGTGCCAGCAGTTGGGGTACAGGGCGGAATTCACCCCTCCACTTT.

This clone has ten or more counts. The rearrangement uses TRBV6-1 and TRBJ2-2; D may correspond to TRBD1 or TRBD2 (6 bases each). Trimming shortened V by 5 bases and J by 5 bases, and 21 bases separated the two germline ends. Per the germline V gene, CDR1 is MNHNS and CDR2 is SASEGT. The CDR3 has 17 residues. The CDR3 here is CASSSSRGQGGTGELFF. In DNA form, the CDR3 reads TGTGCCAGCAGTTCCAGTCGGGGGCAGGGCGGAACCGGGGAGCTGTTTTTT.

V usage is TRBV6-1 and J usage is TRBJ1-1; the D is unclear. Germline CDR1 reads MNHNS; CDR2 reads SASEGT. V was pared by 6 bases and J by 2 bases, with 13 bases between. The CDR3 loop spans 14 amino acids. CDR3: CASSPGGLNTEAFF. The CDR3 DNA follows: TGTGCCAGCAGCCCGGGCGGCCTAAACACTGAAGCTTTCTTT.

The V gene is TRBV11-2, the J gene TRBJ1-4; 7 bases align to TRBD1. Germline V lookup: CDR1 SGHAT, CDR2 FQNNGV. The CDR3 sequence is 16 residues long. V trimming: 5 bases; J trimming: 0 bases; junction bases outside the gene matches: 6. The CDR3 region is CASSTGQATTNEKLFF. In DNA, the CDR3 is TGTGCCAGCAGCACAGGACAGGCGACAACTAATGAAAAACTGTTTTTT.

The V gene is TRBV19, the J gene TRBJ1-6; no firm D call. The CDR3 sequence is 12 residues long. Germline CDR1 and CDR2: LNHDA and SQIVND (reference sequence). V was pared by 1 base and J by 10 bases, with 5 bases between. The CDR3 bases are TGTGCCAGTAGTATAGGTGGATCACCCCTCCACTTT. It encodes CASSIGGSPLHF.

A single count supports this clone. The chain combines TRBV20-1 with TRBJ1-5; D possibly corresponds to TRBD1 (6 bases). Trimming took 2 bases from V and 2 from J, leaving 13 bases between them. The CDR3 length is 15 residues. The germline V gene encodes CDR1 DFQATT and CDR2 SNEGSKA (reference sequence). Written as DNA, the CDR3 is TGCAGTGCTAGACAGCAGGGGACGGGCAATCAGCCCCAGCATTTT. Translating it yields CSARQQGTGNQPQHF.

This rearrangement joins TRBV20-1 to TRBJ2-7; 9 bases map to TRBD2. This CDR3 spans 13 amino acids. Germline-derived CDR1 and CDR2 are DFQATT and SNEGSKA (reference sequence). The V gene end was trimmed by 3 bases and the J gene end by 1 base; junction bases not matched to a gene: 1. The CDR3 coding sequence is TGCAGTGCTAGGGGACTAGCATCCTACGAGCAGTACTTC. Residues: CSARGLASYEQYF.

The V gene is TRBV28, the J gene TRBJ2-7, with D hard to call. The germline V gene has CDR1 MDHEN and CDR2 SYDVKM. The CDR3 contains 11 residues. Trimming removed 4 bases at V and 2 bases at J, with 3 bases between. The CDR3 nucleotides are TGTGCCAGCAGTTCCCCCTACGAGCAGTACTTC. This translates into CASSSPYEQYF. The full variable domain, rest sourced from reference TRBV28 and TRBJ2-7, is DVKVTQSSRYLVKRTGEKVFLECVQDMDHENMFWYRQDPGLGLRLIYFSYDVKMKEKGDIPEGYSVSREKKERFSLILESASTNQTSMYLCASSSPYEQYFGPGTRLTVT.

The chain is built from TRBV7-2 and TRBJ2-5; tentative D call: TRBD1 (6 bases). V was trimmed by 0 bases and J by 5 bases, leaving 13 bases between them. The CDR3 covers 15 residues. Germline assignment: CDR1 SGHTA and CDR2 FQGNSA. The CDR3 loop is CASSLAPGHTETQYF. CDR3 in DNA: TGTGCCAGCAGCTTAGCTCCGGGACACACTGAGACCCAGTACTTC.

The genes are TRBV6-1 and TRBJ1-1; D gene ambiguous. V dropped 6 bases and J dropped 7 bases, with 12 bases sitting between them. CDR3 length equals 12 residues. Germline V gene lookup returns CDR1 MNHNS and CDR2 SASEGT. In DNA form, the CDR3 reads TGTGCCAGCAGCCTCCCCCAGTTTGAAGCTTTCTTT. Amino acids: CASSLPQFEAFF.

There are a few counts of this clone. The V gene is TRBV28, the J gene TRBJ1-2; a possible D gene is TRBD1 (5 bases). The germline CDR1 and CDR2 sequences are MDHEN and SYDVKM. The CDR3 spans 16 residues. V lost 5 bases, J lost 4 bases, and 20 bases lay in between. DNA for the CDR3: TGTGCCAGCAGTCTGTCGGGACGAGGCTTGGGCTATGGCTACACCTTC. It yields the protein CASSLSGRGLGYGYTF.

This clone was observed a few times. The chain has TRBV6-1 and TRBJ1-2, with 7 bases aligning to TRBD1. Per the germline V gene, CDR1 is MNHNS and CDR2 is SASEGT. Germline trimming cut 7 bases from V and 5 bases from J; bases unmatched to any gene: 7. The CDR3 has 13 amino acids. The CDR3: CASTIDREYGYTF. CDR3 bases: TGTGCCAGCACTATCGACAGGGAGTATGGCTACACCTTC.

The chain combines TRBV30 with TRBJ1-2, with D possibly being TRBD1 (5 bases). Germline CDR1 and CDR2: GTSNPN and SVGIG (reference sequence). There are 16 residues in the CDR3. V was shortened by 3 bases and J by 1 base, with 18 bases between the two germline ends. The CDR3: CAWRDGTKGLNYGYTF. Written as DNA, the CDR3 is TGTGCCTGGAGGGATGGAACTAAGGGACTTAACTATGGCTACACCTTC.

This clone was observed a handful of times. The rearrangement joins TRBV20-1 to TRBJ2-1; TRBD2 matches 10 bases. The CDR3 runs 15 residues. V was clipped by 0 bases and J by 7 bases; unmatched bases: 6. The V gene's germline CDR1 is DFQATT and CDR2 SNEGSKA (reference sequence). CDR3 DNA sequence: TGCAGTGCTAGAGACCCTAGCGGGAGACGTAATGAGCAGTTCTTC. Protein product: CSARDPSGRRNEQFF.

The rearrangement joins TRBV11-2 to TRBJ2-1; TRBD2 matches at 12 bases. CDR1 is SGHAT and CDR2 is FQNNGV in the germline V gene. This CDR3 has 16 residues. V was pared by 1 base and J by 5 bases, with 3 bases of the junction left unmatched. The CDR3 reads CASSLGLAGEDNEQFF. The CDR3 region has the DNA TGTGCCAGCAGCTTAGGACTAGCGGGAGAAGACAATGAGCAGTTCTTC.

This sequence joins TRBV11-2 and TRBJ1-1; unclear D gene. CDR1 is SGHAT, CDR2 FQNNGV, per germline. The CDR3 length is 14 residues. Trimming cost V 6 bases and J 5 bases, with 16 bases left between them. The CDR3 sequence: CASRHAGVATEAFF. CDR3 nucleotide sequence: TGTGCCAGCAGACACGCGGGTGTGGCTACTGAAGCTTTCTTT.

This clone was recorded a few times. The junction departs from the called germline gene at one end, perhaps through a read error. J is TRBJ2-1 and V is TRBV6-9; D possibly corresponds to TRBD1 (5 bases). In germline, CDR1 is MNHGY, CDR2 SVAAGI. The length of the CDR3 is 13 residues. The DNA of the CDR3 is TGCGCCGACAGCCCCGGTACCTACAATGAGCAGTTCTTC. Its translation is CADSPGTYNEQFF.

The sample holds a few counts of this clone. The chain couples TRBV2 to TRBJ1-5, with 7 positions matching TRBD1. CDR3 length equals 13 residues. The trim removed 9 bases at V and 7 bases at J, leaving 9 bases unmatched. From germline, CDR1 is SNHLY and CDR2 FYNNEI. CDR3 sequence: CASSPGQWQPQHF. The CDR3 DNA is TGTGCCAGTAGCCCGGGACAGTGGCAGCCCCAGCATTTT.

The gene calls are TRBV30 and TRBJ2-7, with D maybe TRBD2 (6 bases). There are 12 residues in the CDR3. CDR1 GTSNPN and CDR2 SVGIG come from the germline V gene (reference sequence). Trimming left V 0 bases short and J 3 bases short, with 6 bases between. In nucleotides, the CDR3 is TGTGCCTGGAGTGTCGGGGGCTACGAGCAGTACTTC. It specifies CAWSVGGYEQYF.

On this clone: A junction boundary mismatches the germline segment, possibly from a read error. The V gene is TRBV12-3 or TRBV12-4, the J gene TRBJ2-2; D tentatively reads TRBD1 or TRBD2 (5 bases each). The CDR3 totals 15 residues. The CDR3 DNA reads TGTGCCAGCAGTTTTAGGGAACTGGGGACCGGGGAGCTGCTTTTT. Its protein product is CASSFRELGTGELLF.

The chain has TRBV27 and TRBJ1-2; 8 bases map to TRBD1. The trim removed 8 bases at V and 4 bases at J, leaving 18 bases unmatched. The CDR3 is 17 residues long. CDR1 is MNHEY, CDR2 SMNVEV, per germline (reference sequence). CDR3 loop: CASRPGQARKGPYGYTF. DNA of the CDR3: TGTGCCAGCCGGCCGGGACAGGCGCGAAAAGGGCCCTATGGCTACACCTTC.

This clone has more than one count but fewer than ten. The V call is TRBV20-1, the J call TRBJ2-7; TRBD1 aligns across 8 bases. CDR3 length equals 16 residues. J was trimmed by 2 bases and V by 5 bases; bases with no gene match: 14. The germline V gene has CDR1 DFQATT and CDR2 SNEGSKA (reference sequence). CDR3 amino acids: CSALDDRGPFTYEQYF. CDR3 sequence (DNA): TGCAGTGCTCTAGATGACAGGGGTCCTTTTACCTACGAGCAGTACTTC.

This clone was picked up a small number of times. The rearrangement joins TRBV6-4 to TRBJ1-6, with D possibly matching TRBD1 (5 bases). CDR1 is MRHNA, CDR2 SNTAGT, per germline. Trimming removed 5 bases from V and 10 bases from J, with 15 bases in between. This CDR3 is 14 amino acids long. The CDR3 reads CASSYPRGGSPLHF. CDR3 bases: TGTGCCAGCAGTTACCCCCGCGGGGGGTCACCCCTCCACTTT.

The gene calls are TRBV20-1 and TRBJ2-7; no definite D call. The CDR3 is 14 amino acids. Trimming took off 4 bases at V and 7 bases at J, with 20 bases between the two ends. Germline V gene data show CDR1 as DFQATT and CDR2 as SNEGSKA (reference sequence). The CDR3 region has the DNA TGCAGTGCTAATTTGGCACACCTCCGATGGGAGCAGTACTTC. It yields the protein CSANLAHLRWEQYF.

The chain employs TRBV10-2 and TRBJ2-7, with TRBD1 as a possible D gene (6 bases). The CDR3 runs to 17 residues. CDR1 WSHSY and CDR2 SAAADI come from the germline V gene. V was trimmed by 4 bases and J by 1 base, leaving 20 bases between them. For the CDR3, the DNA is TGCGCCAGCAGTGTAGGGGGTGGGGCAGGGATGTCCTACGAGCAGTACTTC. It translates to CASSVGGGAGMSYEQYF.

The chain combines TRBV27 with TRBJ2-2; 10 bases are shared with TRBD2. This CDR3 contains 15 residues. Germline assignment: CDR1 MNHEY and CDR2 SMNVEV (reference sequence). V gave up 7 bases and J gave up 4 bases; unmatched junction bases: 6. This CDR3 reads CASTRLAGLTGELFF. As DNA, the CDR3 is TGTGCCAGCACTAGACTAGCGGGCCTCACCGGGGAGCTGTTTTTT.

The J gene is TRBJ2-1, the V gene TRBV11-1; 10 bases fit TRBD2. After removal of 4 bases from V and 5 bases from J, the junction contained 5 bases not matched to a gene. Germline CDR1 reads SGHAT; CDR2 reads FQDESV (reference sequence). This CDR3 has 15 residues. CDR3 residues: CASSSSGRGHNEQFF. Here the CDR3 DNA reads TGTGCCAGCAGCTCGAGCGGGAGGGGGCACAATGAGCAGTTCTTC.

This chain links TRBV6-5 with TRBJ1-2, with no clear D. Germline CDR1 is MNHEY and CDR2 is SVGAGI. V was clipped by 4 bases and J by 2 bases, with 8 bases between them. CDR3 size: 13 residues. The CDR3 DNA follows: TGTGCCAGCAGTTTGGACCTGAACTATGGCTACACCTTC. Protein product: CASSLDLNYGYTF.